This TCR beta chain was found in a study of blood T cell repertoires in COVID-19. Study-wide background: The United States, Italy and Spain supplied acute and convalescent COVID-19 samples. Nucleic acid was either cDNA or gDNA, and it came from T cells, B-cell-depleted T cells, or PBMCs.

Trimming removed 6 bases at V and 0 bases at J, with 12 bases between. Germline assignment: CDR1 SNHLY and CDR2 FYNNEI. This CDR3 is 15 amino acids long. Original data processing: The assay estimated nucleated cells by amplifying reference gene primers. TCRdb's table, derived via immunoSEQ multiplex PCR, lists solely in-frame clones and lacks some. That table supplies the V and J calls and clone size; D and trimming were determined from the DNA. The data show more than 35,000 clones, around 84% seen once. The chain has TRBV2 and TRBJ1-5; D ambiguous. The sequenced material came from peripheral blood. This clonotype originated in a man in his forties or fifties with active or convalescent COVID-19. The CDR3 region has the DNA TGTGCCAGCAGGGGTGGACTGAATAGCAATCAGCCCCAGCATTTT. It encodes CASRGGLNSNQPQHF. Drawing the rest from reference TRBV2 and TRBJ1-5, the complete variable domain is EPEVTQTPSHQVTQMGQEVILRCVPISNHLYFYWYRQILGQKVEFLVSFYNNEISEKSEIFDDQFSVERPDGSNFTLKIRSTKLEDSAMYFCASRGGLNSNQPQHFGDGTRLSIL.